This T cell receptor beta chain derives from a study of identical twins. There are a few counts of this clonotype. TCRdb independently ran MiXCR on the 5' RACE reads; one entry per CDR3 protein. The sample consists of 400,000 to 550,000 distinct CDR3 sequences, 14% of them appearing once. CDR1 and CDR2 (germline): SGHAT, FQNNGV. V gave up 1 base and J gave up 2 bases, with 8 bases separating them. CDR3 length: 15 amino acids. A further study also used this sample, focusing on yellow fever vaccine responses in identical twins.

This receptor was obtained from a woman younger than 35 in good health. The sequencing input was CD4+ T cells sorted from blood. The chain uses TRBV11-2 and TRBJ2-2; D might be TRBD2 (5 bases). CDR3 sequence: CASSLAPGNTGELFF. CDR3 coding DNA: TGTGCCAGCAGCTTAGCCCCGGGAAACACCGGGGAGCTGTTTTTT.